The rows below give T cell receptor beta chains drawn from one sample of a study of control samples from healthy donors and cancer patients. Repertoires were generated with immunoSEQ multiplex PCR, while TCRdb's copy carries only in-frame clones and drops some. The table shows about 130,000 clones, with roughly 87% occurring only once. Sequences were obtained from blood. Receptors were obtained from a man between 18 and 29 years old in good health. CDR3s leave out the opening cysteine and the closing phenylalanine or tryptophan. Not all rows give a size; the values are once, few, many and, for expanded clones, a class.

clone size	V gene	J gene	CDR3 protein
once	TRBV4-3	TRBJ1-1	ASRRGAEGDTEAF
.	TRBV7-9	TRBJ2-7	ASSFGGTWDEQY
once	TRBV7-3	TRBJ2-3	ASSSTRPMGAYRTDTQY
.	TRBV7-3	TRBJ2-2	ASSSVGRAGELF
few	TRBV5-6	TRBJ1-4	ASSLGPRTNEKLF
.	TRBV6-5	TRBJ2-1	ASSRGQGSYNEQF
.	TRBV9	TRBJ1-5	ASSEAGGQPQH
.	TRBV9	TRBJ2-1	ASSVGPSGSYNEQF
.	TRBV7-2	TRBJ1-6	ASSKATGLNSPLH
.	TRBV19	TRBJ2-5	ASSAFWGEETQY
.	TRBV10-3	TRBJ2-7	AIRELLGQRPHEQY